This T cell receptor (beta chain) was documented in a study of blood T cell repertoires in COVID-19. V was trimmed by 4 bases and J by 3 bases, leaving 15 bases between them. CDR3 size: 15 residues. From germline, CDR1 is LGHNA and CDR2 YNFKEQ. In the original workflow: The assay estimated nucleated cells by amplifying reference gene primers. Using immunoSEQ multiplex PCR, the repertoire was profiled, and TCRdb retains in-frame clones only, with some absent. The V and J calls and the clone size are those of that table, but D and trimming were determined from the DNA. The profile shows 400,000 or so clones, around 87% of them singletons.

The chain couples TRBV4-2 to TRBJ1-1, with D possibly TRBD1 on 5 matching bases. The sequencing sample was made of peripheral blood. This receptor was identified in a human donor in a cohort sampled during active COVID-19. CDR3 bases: TGTGCCAGCAGCCCCCGACTTACAGGCGACACTGAAGCTTTCTTT. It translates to CASSPRLTGDTEAFF.